This TCR beta chain was sequenced during a study of molecular identifiers for immune sequencing clone quantification. The CDR3 is made up of 12 amino acids. V gave up 3 bases and J gave up 4 bases, with 5 bases separating them. Germline V CDR1 and CDR2: SGHTA, FQGNSA. This clonotype was seen many times. In TCRdb, the PCR reads were re-called with MiXCR into one record per CDR3 protein. The data show roughly 320,000 distinct CDR3 sequences, about 21% seen once. Sequenced sample: naive CD8+ T cells from blood, with Jurkat cell RNA spiked in. As for subset: FACS-sorted CD8+CD4-CCR7+CD45RA+ naive T cells. The J gene is TRBJ2-3, the V gene TRBV7-2; D gene unclear. The receptor's source is a human donor in good health. Some libraries in this study had Jurkat cell RNA spiked in. CDR3 protein: CASSFPPDTQYF. CDR3 DNA sequence: TGTGCCAGCAGCTTTCCCCCAGATACGCAGTATTTT.